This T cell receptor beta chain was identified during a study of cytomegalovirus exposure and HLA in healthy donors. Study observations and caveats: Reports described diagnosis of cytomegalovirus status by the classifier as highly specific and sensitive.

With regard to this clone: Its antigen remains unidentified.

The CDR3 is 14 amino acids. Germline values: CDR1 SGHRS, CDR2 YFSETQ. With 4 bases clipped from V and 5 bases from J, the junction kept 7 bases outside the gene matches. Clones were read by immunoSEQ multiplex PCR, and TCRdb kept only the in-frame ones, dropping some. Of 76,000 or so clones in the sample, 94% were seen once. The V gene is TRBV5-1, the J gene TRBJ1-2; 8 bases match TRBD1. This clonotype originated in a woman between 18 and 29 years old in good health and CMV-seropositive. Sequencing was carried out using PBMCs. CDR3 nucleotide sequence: TGCGCCAGCAGCGATACAGGGGGGGGATATGGCTACACCTTC. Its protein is CASSDTGGGYGYTF.